This TCR beta chain was recovered during a study of response to subunit inactivated influenza vaccine. Whole-study results and caveats: The authors suggested that few new T cells are recruited per seasonal influenza vaccination.

Trimming at V came to 8 bases and at J to 2 bases, leaving 6 bases not matched to a gene. The germline gives CDR1 LNHDA, CDR2 SQIVND (reference sequence). This CDR3 has 15 residues. This clonotype was counted a few times. As yet, its antigen is unknown. One entry per CDR3 protein, called by TCRdb with MiXCR from the RT-PCR reads. The sample records about 570,000 distinct CDR3 sequences, approximately 12% being singletons. The chain is built from TRBV19 and TRBJ2-5; 12 bases align to TRBD1. This specimen consisted of PBMCs from blood, obtained on the day of vaccination. The TCR comes from a man aged 50 to 59 who received an inactivated influenza vaccine. CDR3 loop: CASSGTGGLQETQYF. The CDR3 DNA follows: TGTGCCAGTTCCGGGACAGGGGGCTTGCAAGAGACCCAGTACTTC.